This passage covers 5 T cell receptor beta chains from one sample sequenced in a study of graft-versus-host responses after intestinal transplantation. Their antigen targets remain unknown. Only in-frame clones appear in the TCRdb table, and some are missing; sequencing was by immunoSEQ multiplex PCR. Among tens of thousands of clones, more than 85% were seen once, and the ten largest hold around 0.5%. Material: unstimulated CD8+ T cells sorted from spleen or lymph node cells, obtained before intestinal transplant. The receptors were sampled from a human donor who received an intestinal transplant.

For the CDR3, the DNA is TGTGCCAGCAGTTTACCCGGACAGGGGGACTACGAGCAGTACTTC. Its translation is CASSLPGQGDYEQYF. The chain employs TRBV28 and TRBJ2-7, with 10 bases fitting TRBD1. The V and J ends lost 2 bases and 3 bases, in that order; junction bases with no gene match: 4. The CDR3 spans 15 residues. The germline V gene has CDR1 MDHEN and CDR2 SYDVKM. Full variable domain (missing parts from reference TRBV28 and TRBJ2-7): DVKVTQSSRYLVKRTGEKVFLECVQDMDHENMFWYRQDPGLGLRLIYFSYDVKMKEKGDIPEGYSVSREKKERFSLILESASTNQTSMYLCASSLPGQGDYEQYFGPGTRLTVT.

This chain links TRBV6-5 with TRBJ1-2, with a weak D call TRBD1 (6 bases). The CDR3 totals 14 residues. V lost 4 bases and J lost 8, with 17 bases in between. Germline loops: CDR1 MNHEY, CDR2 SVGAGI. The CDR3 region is CASSSNRVSGGYTF. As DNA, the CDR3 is TGTGCCAGCAGTTCTAACAGGGTCTCGGGAGGCTACACCTTC.

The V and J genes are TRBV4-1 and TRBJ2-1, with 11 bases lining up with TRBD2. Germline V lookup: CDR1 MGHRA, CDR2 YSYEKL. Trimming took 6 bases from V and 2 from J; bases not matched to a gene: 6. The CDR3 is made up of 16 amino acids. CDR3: CASRGLAGGPYNEQFF. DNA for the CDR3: TGCGCCAGCAGAGGACTAGCGGGCGGCCCCTACAATGAGCAGTTCTTC.

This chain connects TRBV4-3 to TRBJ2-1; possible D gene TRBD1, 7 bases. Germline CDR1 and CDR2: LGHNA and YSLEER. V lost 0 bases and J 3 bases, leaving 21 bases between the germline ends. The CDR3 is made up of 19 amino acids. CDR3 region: CASSQDRGTAWTGYNEQFF. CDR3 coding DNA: TGCGCCAGCAGCCAAGATCGGGGGACAGCCTGGACCGGCTACAATGAGCAGTTCTTC.

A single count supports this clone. CDR3 sequence reads: CASEVVNTEAFF. In DNA form, the CDR3 reads TGTGCCAGCGAGGTGGTGAACACTGAAGCTTTCTTT. V usage is TRBV2 and J usage is TRBJ1-1; D gene uncertain. V was clipped by 8 bases and J by 0 bases, with 7 bases between them. The CDR3 spans 12 residues. Germline V gene lookup returns CDR1 SNHLY and CDR2 FYNNEI. The complete variable domain, with remaining parts taken from reference TRBV2 and TRBJ1-1, reads EPEVTQTPSHQVTQMGQEVILRCVPISNHLYFYWYRQILGQKVEFLVSFYNNEISEKSEIFDDQFSVERPDGSNFTLKIRSTKLEDSAMYFCASEVVNTEAFFGQGTRLTVV.